The present T cell receptor beta chain was sequenced within a study of radiotherapy plus CTLA-4 blockade in lung cancer. Study details: 15% to 20% of patients responded objectively, and roughly 31% achieved disease control.

Using immunoSEQ multiplex PCR, the repertoire was profiled, and TCRdb retains in-frame clones only, with some absent. The data contain 65,000 to 90,000 clones, around nine tenths of them singletons. The germline gives CDR1 SGHTA, CDR2 FQGNSA. The V end was cut by 4 bases, the J end by 0 bases, with 13 bases between. This CDR3 spans 17 amino acids. CTLA-4 blockade with ipilimumab, together with focal radiation, was given to patients with chemo-refractory metastatic non-small-cell lung cancer. This clone appeared a single time. The specimen comprised peripheral blood, sampled from a patient treated with radiotherapy plus ipilimumab. The chain recombines TRBV7-2 with TRBJ1-6, with no clear D. The sequence came from a human donor with non-small cell lung cancer who had stable disease on radiotherapy plus ipilimumab. CDR3 nucleotides: TGTGCCAGCAGCTCCAGGACTGTAAGCTCCTATAATTCACCCCTCCACTTT. Translated, it gives CASSSRTVSSYNSPLHF.